In this sample, the clone carrying this T cell receptor beta chain turned up many times. Amplified material comprised TCR beta CDR3 regions derived from RNA transcripts. The first-round RT-PCR employed HTBI primers together with the Qiagen OneStep RT-PCR kit. A multiplex PCR was then performed as the second round. One entry per CDR3 protein, called by TCRdb with MiXCR from the multiplex PCR reads. The table lists around 600,000 distinct CDR3 sequences, about 41% of them singletons. CDR1 and CDR2 (germline): SGHDN, FVKESK. With 0 bases removed from V and 5 bases from J, the gap between germline ends came to 10 bases. CDR3 size: 15 residues. The source of the sample is a study of Graves' ophthalmopathy and Graves' hyperthyroidism. Serum thyroxine and TRAb, along with clinical symptoms, thyroid ultrasound and orbital computed tomography, were what diagnosis relied on. Fresh peripheral blood, roughly 10 ml, was the PBMC source.

This receptor was taken from an adult man with Graves' ophthalmopathy. Input material: peripheral blood. The chain employs TRBV14 and TRBJ1-4; D remains ambiguous. CDR3 in DNA: TGTGCCAGCAGCCAAGAGTTCGGAGCCAATGAAAAACTGTTTTTT. Translation gives CASSQEFGANEKLFF.